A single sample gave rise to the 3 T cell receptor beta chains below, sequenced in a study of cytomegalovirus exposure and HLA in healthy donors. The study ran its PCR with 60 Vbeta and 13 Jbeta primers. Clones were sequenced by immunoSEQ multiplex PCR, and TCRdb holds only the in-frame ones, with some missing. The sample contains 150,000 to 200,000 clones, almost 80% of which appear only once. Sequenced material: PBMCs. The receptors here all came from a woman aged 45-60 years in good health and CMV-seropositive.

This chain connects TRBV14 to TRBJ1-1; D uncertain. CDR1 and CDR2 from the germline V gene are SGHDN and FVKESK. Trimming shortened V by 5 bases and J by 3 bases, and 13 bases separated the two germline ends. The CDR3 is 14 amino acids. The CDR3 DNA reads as TGTGCCAGCAGCGTTCTCGGGAGAGACACTGAAGCTTTCTTT. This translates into CASSVLGRDTEAFF.

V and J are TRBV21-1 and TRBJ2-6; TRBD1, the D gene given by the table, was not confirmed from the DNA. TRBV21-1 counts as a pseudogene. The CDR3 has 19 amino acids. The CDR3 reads CASSKRALFDRAGANVLTF. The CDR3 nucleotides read TGTGCCAGCAGCAAAAGGGCCCTTTTTGACAGGGCTGGGGCCAACGTCCTGACTTTC.

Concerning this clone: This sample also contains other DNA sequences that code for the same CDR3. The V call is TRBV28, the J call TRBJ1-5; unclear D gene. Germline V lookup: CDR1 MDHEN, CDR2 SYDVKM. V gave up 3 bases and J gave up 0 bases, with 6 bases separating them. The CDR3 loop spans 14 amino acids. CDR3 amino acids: CASSFGGSNQPQHF. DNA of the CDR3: TGTGCCAGCAGTTTCGGAGGTAGCAATCAGCCCCAGCATTTT.